The entry below gives a single T cell receptor beta chain sequence along with its context. This sample is drawn from a study of blood T cell repertoires in COVID-19. Study-level background: Samples came from the United States, Italy and Spain, spanning acute and convalescent COVID-19.

Sequencing was performed with immunoSEQ multiplex PCR; in TCRdb, only in-frame clones are kept and a portion is missing. The table shows roughly 250,000 clones, with 70% to 90% occurring only once. The trim removed 4 bases at V and 0 bases at J, leaving 5 bases unmatched. This CDR3 contains 16 residues. Germline V CDR1 and CDR2: MNHEY, SMNVEV (reference sequence). This TCR was recovered from a woman aged 55-69 years with active or convalescent COVID-19. What was sequenced was peripheral blood. The chain recombines TRBV27 with TRBJ2-2; 7 nucleotides agree with TRBD2. The CDR3 nucleotides are TGTGCCAGCAGTTCAGCGGGGAGTGCGAACACCGGGGAGCTGTTTTTT. Amino acid sequence: CASSSAGSANTGELFF.